Below, 6 T cell receptor beta chains from the same sample are listed, as sequenced in a study of blood T cell repertoires in COVID-19. TCRdb's table, derived via immunoSEQ multiplex PCR, lists solely in-frame clones and lacks some. The sample has a few hundred thousand clones; more than 75% are singletons. Sequencing was done on a sample of PBMCs or T cells enriched from blood (not recorded which). The receptor source for this set is a woman aged 18-29 years who had recovered from COVID-19.

The genes are TRBV7-9 and TRBJ1-2; D perhaps matches TRBD1 (6 bases). Trimming removed 0 bases from V and 3 bases from J, with 8 bases in between. CDR1 is SEHNR and CDR2 is FQNEAQ in the germline V gene (reference sequence). This CDR3 spans 14 amino acids. The CDR3 reads CASSLADSYYGYTF. CDR3 coding DNA: TGTGCCAGCAGCTTAGCGGACAGCTACTATGGCTACACCTTC.

The chain links TRBV27 to TRBJ1-1; D unclear. The germline gives CDR1 MNHEY, CDR2 SMNVEV (reference sequence). Trimming left V 7 bases short and J 1 base short, with 10 bases between. The CDR3 covers 13 residues. This CDR3 is CASTNSRNTEAFF. The CDR3 DNA reads TGTGCCAGCACCAACTCGAGGAACACTGAAGCTTTCTTT.

This sequence joins TRBV3-1 (or the pseudogene TRBV3-2) and TRBJ2-5; 11 nucleotides agree with TRBD2. Trimming cost V 4 bases and J 1 base; bases outside gene matches: 5. This CDR3 has 16 residues. Germline V gives CDR1 LGHDT, CDR2 YNNKEL (reference sequence). The CDR3 protein is CASSRSSGGPQETQYF. In DNA, the CDR3 is TGTGCCAGCAGCCGGTCTAGCGGGGGGCCCCAAGAGACCCAGTACTTC.

CDR3 region: CAPIGPVLSCRDATGNTIYF. CDR3 in DNA: TGTGCCCCAATCGGACCCGTCTTGAGTTGCAGGGATGCAACTGGAAACACCATATATTTT. The chain links TRBV24-1 to TRBJ1-3, with TRBD1 as a possible D gene (5 bases). CDR3 length: 20 residues. Trimming stripped 12 bases from V and 2 bases from J, with 34 bases between. CDR1 and CDR2 (germline): KGHDR, SFDVKD.

V and J are TRBV24-1 and TRBJ1-5; D is perhaps TRBD1 (6 bases). Between the trimmed V and J ends, which lost 3 bases and 7 bases, there was a span of 18 bases. The CDR3 length is 16 residues. Germline V gene lookup returns CDR1 KGHDR and CDR2 SFDVKD. CDR3 residues: CATSDTGHPRRQPQHF. CDR3 in DNA: TGTGCCACCAGTGATACGGGACACCCTCGTCGCCAGCCCCAGCATTTT.

To note about this clone: Different DNA sequences within this sample yield the same CDR3. This chain uses TRBV19 with TRBJ1-1, with 9 positions matching TRBD1. V shed 9 bases, J shed 0 bases, and the junction held 8 bases outside the gene matches. Looked up from germline, CDR1 is LNHDA and CDR2 is SQIVND (reference sequence). The CDR3 has 15 amino acids. The CDR3 DNA reads as TGTGCCAGCAGCTTAGGACAGGGGATGAACACTGAAGCTTTCTTT. Protein product: CASSLGQGMNTEAFF.